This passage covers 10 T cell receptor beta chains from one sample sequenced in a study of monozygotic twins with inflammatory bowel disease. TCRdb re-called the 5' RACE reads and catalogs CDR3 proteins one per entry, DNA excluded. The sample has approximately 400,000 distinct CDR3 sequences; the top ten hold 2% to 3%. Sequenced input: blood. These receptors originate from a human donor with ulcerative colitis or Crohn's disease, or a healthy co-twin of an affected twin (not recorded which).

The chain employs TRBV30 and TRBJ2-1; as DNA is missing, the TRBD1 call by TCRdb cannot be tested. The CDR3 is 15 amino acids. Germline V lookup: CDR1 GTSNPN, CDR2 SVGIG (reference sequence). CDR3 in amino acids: CAWSVGQGDYNEQFF.

The CDR3 loop is CASSPPVLAGGDNEQFF. The chain links TRBV18 to TRBJ2-1; lacking DNA, the TRBD2 call made by TCRdb goes unchecked. CDR1 is KGHSH and CDR2 is LQKENI in the germline V gene. The CDR3 is 17 residues long.

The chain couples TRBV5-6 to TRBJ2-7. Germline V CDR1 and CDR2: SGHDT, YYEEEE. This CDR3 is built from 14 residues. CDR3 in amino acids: CASSLGNSDYEQYF.

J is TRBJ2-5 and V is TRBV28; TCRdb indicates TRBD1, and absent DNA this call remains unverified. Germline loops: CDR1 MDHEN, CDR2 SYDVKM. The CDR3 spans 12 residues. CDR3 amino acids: CASSLVGGTQYF.

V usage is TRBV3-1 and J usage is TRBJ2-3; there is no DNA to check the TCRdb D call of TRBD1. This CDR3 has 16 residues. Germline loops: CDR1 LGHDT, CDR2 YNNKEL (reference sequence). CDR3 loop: CASSQVGGSPADTQYF.

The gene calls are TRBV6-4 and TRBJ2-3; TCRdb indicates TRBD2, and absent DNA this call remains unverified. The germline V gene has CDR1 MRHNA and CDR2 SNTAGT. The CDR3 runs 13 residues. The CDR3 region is CASREAGGHTQYF.

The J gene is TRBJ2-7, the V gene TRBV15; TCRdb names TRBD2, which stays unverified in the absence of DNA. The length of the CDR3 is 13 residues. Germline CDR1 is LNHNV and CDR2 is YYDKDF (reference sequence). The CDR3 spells CATSKTRVDEQYF.

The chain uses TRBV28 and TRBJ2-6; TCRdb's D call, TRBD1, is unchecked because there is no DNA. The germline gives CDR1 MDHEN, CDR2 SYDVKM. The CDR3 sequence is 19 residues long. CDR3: CASSLIQGTPLSGANVLTF.

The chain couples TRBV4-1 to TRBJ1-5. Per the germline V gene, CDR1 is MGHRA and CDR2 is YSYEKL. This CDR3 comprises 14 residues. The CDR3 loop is CASSQVEGNQPQHF.

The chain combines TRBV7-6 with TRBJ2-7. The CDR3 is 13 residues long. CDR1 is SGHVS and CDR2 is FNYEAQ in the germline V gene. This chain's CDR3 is CASSLDPKYEQYF.